This entry is about one T cell receptor beta chain. Its antigen remains unidentified. Every donor was a Caucasian adult from Nashville, Tennessee. Splitting the CD4+ cells yielded a CD45RA+ naive subset and a CD45RA-negative memory subset. This record comes from a study of shared clonotypes between healthy human individuals. Whole-study findings and limits: Non-shared clonotypes had lower generation probabilities than those shared by all four donors.

The CDR3 length is 11 residues. The germline V and J ends were trimmed by 6 bases and 11 bases, with 14 bases remaining between them. CDR1 is DFQATT, CDR2 SNEGSKA, per germline (reference sequence). Using immunoSEQ multiplex PCR, the repertoire was profiled, and TCRdb retains in-frame clones only, with some absent. The table lists approximately 2.3 million clones, approximately 95% of them singletons. This clonotype was obtained from a man aged 18 to 35 in good health. Some clones in this sample may be carry-over from other donors' samples. What was sequenced was naive CD4+ T cells from PBMCs. Noted subset: CD45RA+ positively selected. The chain links TRBV20-1 to TRBJ1-5; D is ambiguous. The CDR3 coding sequence is TGCAGTGCCCCCCTCCTTGGCGCCCAGCATTTT. It encodes CSAPLLGAQHF.